Following are 17 T cell receptor beta chains from one sample sequenced in a study of T cell responses to AZD1222 COVID-19 vaccine (dated by TCRdb to about 2021). Libraries were made using the immunoSEQ multiplex PCR assay. TCRdb limited this immuneACCESS table to in-frame rearrangements with V and J called. A share of clones is missing; checked studies link under half to unresolved V genes, and the rest is unexplained. The sample profile shows 150,000 to 200,000 clones; about 87% of them were found once. In total, the top ten clones hold about 2.5% of the sample. Reading the label with the study, this specimen's time point is: baseline before first vaccination. What the treatment or condition label conveys for this sample: meningococcal conjugate vaccine given as trial control. Source: peripheral blood, taken on day 0 of MenACWY control vaccination. The origin of the receptors is an adult in good health.

This rearrangement joins TRBV5-1 to TRBJ2-2; D remains unclear. This CDR3 spans 13 amino acids. The germline V gene has CDR1 SGHRS and CDR2 YFSETQ. The V and J ends lost 5 bases and 1 base respectively, with 6 bases between them. CDR3 loop: CASSPMNTGELFF. In nucleotides, the CDR3 is TGCGCCAGCAGTCCGATGAACACCGGGGAGCTGTTTTTT. The full variable domain, its missing parts supplied by reference TRBV5-1 and TRBJ2-2, is KAGVTQTPRYLIKTRGQQVTLSCSPISGHRSVSWYQQTPGQGLQFLFEYFSETQRNKGNFPGRFSGRQFSNSRSEMNVSTLELGDSALYLCASSPMNTGELFFGEGSRLTVL.

The chain is built from TRBV9 and TRBJ2-2; D may be TRBD1 (6 bases). From germline, CDR1 is SGDLS and CDR2 YYNGEE. V lost 4 bases and J 4 bases, leaving 11 bases between the germline ends. The CDR3 is made up of 14 amino acids. Written as DNA, the CDR3 is TGTGCCAGCAGCTCGGACAGCCTCACCGGGGAGCTGTTTTTT. Translated: CASSSDSLTGELFF.

The chain uses TRBV30 and TRBJ2-7; TRBD1 matches 9 bases. Germline V lookup: CDR1 GTSNPN, CDR2 SVGIG (reference sequence). V lost 0 bases and J lost 2; bases outside the gene matches: 5. CDR3 length: 15 amino acids. CDR3 protein: CAWSVPRDRAYEQYF. The CDR3 DNA is TGTGCCTGGAGTGTACCCCGGGACAGGGCCTACGAGCAGTACTTC.

The chain employs TRBV28 and TRBJ2-3; TRBD2 matches 8 bases. CDR1 and CDR2 (germline): MDHEN, SYDVKM. The CDR3 extends over 15 amino acids. Trimming removed 1 base from V and 2 bases from J; junction bases left unmatched: 2. CDR3 in amino acids: CASSLSLAVTDTQYF. The CDR3, as DNA: TGTGCCAGCAGTTTATCACTAGCGGTCACAGATACGCAGTATTTT.

The chain employs TRBV7-2 and TRBJ1-6; TRBD1 matches 8 bases. CDR3 length equals 14 residues. The V gene's germline CDR1 is SGHTA and CDR2 FQGNSA. Losses at the gene ends were 2 bases for V and 8 bases for J; bases not matched to a gene: 2. CDR3 nucleotides: TGTGCCAGCAGCTTACAGGGGGCCGATTCACCCCTCCACTTT. It translates to CASSLQGADSPLHF.

The chain couples TRBV19 to TRBJ1-4; the match to TRBD1 covers 9 bases. CDR3 length: 15 residues. Germline CDR1 and CDR2: LNHDA and SQIVND (reference sequence). V lost 5 bases and J lost 7; bases outside the gene matches: 8. The CDR3: CASSGRQGVTEKLFF. In DNA form, the CDR3 reads TGTGCCAGTAGTGGGAGACAGGGGGTAACTGAAAAACTGTTTTTT.

The DNA for the CDR3 is TGTGCCAGCAGTGCGGAACAGGGACAAGAGACCCAGTACTTC. Amino acids: CASSAEQGQETQYF. This chain joins TRBV2 and TRBJ2-5; tentatively, D is TRBD1 (6 bases). Germline-derived CDR1 and CDR2 are SNHLY and FYNNEI. The CDR3 totals 14 residues. Trimming shortened V by 4 bases and J by 2 bases, and 11 bases separated the two germline ends.

V and J are TRBV19 and TRBJ1-6; 9 nucleotides line up with TRBD1. V gave up 9 bases and J gave up 5 bases; unmatched junction bases: 11. Germline V CDR1 and CDR2: LNHDA, SQIVND (reference sequence). The CDR3 spans 16 residues. CDR3 coding DNA: TGTGCCAGCACCCGCCCAGGGACAGGGAATAATTCACCCCTCCACTTT. It codes for CASTRPGTGNNSPLHF. Supplemented by reference TRBV19 and TRBJ1-6, the full variable domain reads DGGITQSPKYLFRKEGQNVTLSCEQNLNHDAMYWYRQDPGQGLRLIYYSQIVNDFQKGDIAEGYSVSREKKESFPLTVTSAQKNPTAFYLCASTRPGTGNNSPLHFGNGTRLTVT.

The CDR3 bases are TGTGCCAGCAGTTTGGGCAGGGAAGCATACAATGAGCAGTTCTTC. This codes for CASSLGREAYNEQFF. V usage is TRBV27 and J usage is TRBJ2-1, with D possibly matching TRBD1 (5 bases). CDR3 length: 15 amino acids. The V and J ends lost 3 bases and 4 bases respectively, with 13 bases between them. Germline CDR1 and CDR2: MNHEY and SMNVEV (reference sequence).

The chain couples TRBV10-3 to TRBJ2-5; D is possibly TRBD1 (5 bases). V was clipped by 0 bases and J by 1 base, with 12 bases between them. The CDR3 covers 16 residues. Per germline, CDR1 ENHRY and CDR2 SYGVKD. CDR3 nucleotide sequence: TGTGCCATCAGTGAGTCGGTGCAACAGGCCCAAGAGACCCAGTACTTC. Protein: CAISESVQQAQETQYF.

V gene TRBV6-1 combines with J gene TRBJ2-5, with unresolved D. The CDR3 has 14 residues. Germline V gene sequence: CDR1 MNHNS, CDR2 SASEGT. V was clipped by 2 bases and J by 2 bases, with 9 bases between them. CDR3 loop: CASSEWVQQETQYF. CDR3 coding DNA: TGTGCCAGCAGTGAATGGGTACAGCAAGAGACCCAGTACTTC.

This clone was seen once. The rearrangement joins TRBV2 to TRBJ2-4, with 8 bases lining up with TRBD2. The length of the CDR3 is 15 residues. V shed 8 bases, J shed 1 base, and the junction held 7 bases outside the gene matches. CDR1 is SNHLY, CDR2 FYNNEI, per germline. The CDR3 here is CASLALAGAKNIQYF. Written as DNA, the CDR3 is TGTGCCAGCCTAGCTCTAGCGGGCGCCAAAAACATTCAGTACTTC.

V usage is TRBV4-1 and J usage is TRBJ2-5; tentatively, D is TRBD1 (6 bases). This CDR3 spans 14 amino acids. Per the germline V gene, CDR1 is MGHRA and CDR2 is YSYEKL. Trimming removed 3 bases at V and 2 bases at J, with 10 bases between. The DNA of the CDR3 is TGCGCCAGCAGCCACCGGACAGATCAAGAGACCCAGTACTTC. This gives the protein CASSHRTDQETQYF.

The chain carries TRBV7-9 and TRBJ2-7; TRBD1 matches at 7 bases. This CDR3 region has 14 residues. The ends lost 4 bases at V and 6 bases at J; junction bases unmatched: 9. Germline V gene lookup returns CDR1 SEHNR and CDR2 FQNEAQ (reference sequence). In nucleotides, the CDR3 is TGTGCCAGCAGCTCCCCGACAGGGTTGGCCGAGCAGTACTTC. Translated: CASSSPTGLAEQYF.

The rearrangement joins TRBV6-6 to TRBJ2-7, with D perhaps matching TRBD2 (5 bases). This CDR3 is 15 amino acids long. V was cut by 2 bases and J by 1 base, with 12 bases left in between. CDR1 and CDR2 (germline): MNHNY, SVGAGI (reference sequence). The CDR3 region is CASSYLDGVSYEQYF. The CDR3 nucleotides read TGTGCCAGCAGTTACCTCGACGGGGTATCCTACGAGCAGTACTTC.

The count of this clone is one. V and J are TRBV6-7 and TRBJ2-2; D is perhaps TRBD2 (6 bases). TRBV6-7 is assigned to the ORF class and has an uncertain function. The V and J ends lost 7 bases and 2 bases respectively, with 20 bases between them. This CDR3 contains 17 residues. The CDR3 bases are TGTGCCAGCAATACCGGGACTCGGGACTCCAACACCGGGGAGCTGTTTTTT. Amino acids: CASNTGTRDSNTGELFF.

V is TRBV19 and J is TRBJ2-7; D perhaps matches TRBD2 (5 bases). V dropped 2 bases and J dropped 5 bases, with 13 bases sitting between them. The CDR3 covers 14 residues. CDR1 is LNHDA and CDR2 is SQIVND in the germline V gene (reference sequence). The CDR3, as DNA: TGTGCCAGTAGTATACGGGAAAGTTCCCACGAGCAGTACTTC. Its protein is CASSIRESSHEQYF.